This TCR beta chain was documented in a study of CD8 T cells in Susac syndrome. The study sequenced TCR beta in blood CD8+ and CD4+ T cells. Bulk CD8+ and CD4+ cells came from magnetic negative isolation; CD8+ TEMRA by FACS. V was trimmed by 0 bases and J by 0 bases, leaving 9 bases between them. This CDR3 spans 15 amino acids. In germline, CDR1 is LGHNA, CDR2 YSLEER. After extraction with the RNeasy kit, about 0.45 to 1 ug of the RNA was reverse transcribed using random hexamers. Coverage of TCR beta CDR3 amplification by immunoSEQ multiplex PCR extended to 54 Vbeta and 13 Jbeta. TCRdb processed the immunoSEQ multiplex PCR reads anew with MiXCR; each CDR3 protein has one entry. This sample has tens of thousands of distinct CDR3 sequences; 96% occur once, and the top ten carry 0.11%.

The sequence derives from a human donor with multiple sclerosis. Material for sequencing was CD4+ T cells from PBMCs. The V call is TRBV4-3, the J call TRBJ2-7; D unresolved. The CDR3, as DNA: TGCGCCAGCAGCCAAGAGCCGTCTAGCTCCTACGAGCAGTACTTC. Translation: CASSQEPSSSYEQYF.